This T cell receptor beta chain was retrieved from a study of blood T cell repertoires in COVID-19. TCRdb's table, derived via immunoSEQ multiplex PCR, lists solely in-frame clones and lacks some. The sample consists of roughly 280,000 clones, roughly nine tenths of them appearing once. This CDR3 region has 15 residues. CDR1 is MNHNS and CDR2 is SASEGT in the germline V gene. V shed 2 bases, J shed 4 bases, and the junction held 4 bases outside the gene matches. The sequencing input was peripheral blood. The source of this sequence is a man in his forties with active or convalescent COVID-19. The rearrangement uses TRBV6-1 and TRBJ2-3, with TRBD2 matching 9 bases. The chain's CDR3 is CASSESLAGSDTQYF. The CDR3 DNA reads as TGTGCCAGCAGTGAATCACTAGCGGGCTCAGATACGCAGTATTTT.